Below, 24 T cell receptor beta chains from the same sample are listed, as sequenced in a study of shared clonotypes between healthy human individuals. The table came from immunoSEQ multiplex PCR; TCRdb's copy has only in-frame clones and leaves some out. The repertoire includes some 790,000 clones, around 70% of them detected once, and more than 1.5% sits in the top ten. Input material: memory CD4+ T cells sorted from blood. Subset: CD45RA-negative fraction. The receptors stem from a woman in her twenties or thirties in good health.

The rearrangement links TRBV19 to TRBJ2-7, with 7 bases lining up with TRBD1. The CDR3 is 18 residues long. Germline V gives CDR1 LNHDA, CDR2 SQIVND (reference sequence). V was clipped by 3 bases and J by 2 bases; unmatched bases: 16. CDR3 loop: CASSMAPIQGVFTYEQYF. The CDR3 DNA reads as TGTGCCAGTAGTATGGCTCCAATTCAGGGGGTTTTTACCTACGAGCAGTACTTC. Complete variable domain (other parts from reference TRBV19 and TRBJ2-7): DGGITQSPKYLFRKEGQNVTLSCEQNLNHDAMYWYRQDPGQGLRLIYYSQIVNDFQKGDIAEGYSVSREKKESFPLTVTSAQKNPTAFYLCASSMAPIQGVFTYEQYFGPGTRLTVT.

A few counts support this clone. This chain connects TRBV28 to TRBJ1-5; maybe TRBD1 (6 bases). Per the germline V gene, CDR1 is MDHEN and CDR2 is SYDVKM. CDR3 size: 13 residues. The V and J ends lost 6 bases and 6 bases respectively, with 12 bases between them. CDR3 sequence: CASRTDRTQPQHF. CDR3 coding DNA: TGTGCCAGCAGGACGGACAGAACTCAGCCCCAGCATTTT.

The rearrangement links TRBV2 to TRBJ1-1; D not certain. Germline CDR1 SNHLY, CDR2 FYNNEI. CDR3 length: 16 residues. V was cut by 8 bases and J by 1 base, with 20 bases left in between. The CDR3 region is CASVIGLGRQNTEAFF. As DNA, the CDR3 is TGTGCCAGCGTGATTGGCCTCGGACGGCAGAACACTGAAGCTTTCTTT.

The V call is TRBV6-6, the J call TRBJ2-2; D is ambiguous. Per germline, CDR1 MNHNY and CDR2 SVGAGI (reference sequence). V was shortened by 4 bases and J by 2 bases, with 5 bases between the two germline ends. The CDR3 loop spans 13 amino acids. CDR3 sequence reads: CASSWENTGELFF. In DNA form, the CDR3 reads TGTGCCAGCAGTTGGGAAAACACCGGGGAGCTGTTTTTT.

V gene TRBV2 combines with J gene TRBJ2-7; 10 bases are a match to TRBD2. This CDR3 is 16 amino acids long. CDR1 is SNHLY and CDR2 is FYNNEI in the germline V gene. Trimming at V came to 7 bases and at J to 3 bases, leaving 12 bases not matched to a gene. Here the CDR3 reads CASTSGVSGRFYEQYF. The CDR3 coding sequence is TGTGCCAGCACCTCGGGAGTTAGCGGGAGGTTCTACGAGCAGTACTTC.

The chain couples TRBV11-3 to TRBJ2-1; 7 bases map to TRBD2. V lost 1 base to trimming and J lost 6 bases; unmatched junction nucleotides: 6. The germline V gene encodes CDR1 SGHNT and CDR2 YENEEA. This CDR3 region has 15 residues. The CDR3 here is CASSLGRTSLNEQFF. CDR3 sequence (DNA): TGTGCCAGCAGCTTAGGGCGGACTAGTCTCAATGAGCAGTTCTTC.

The rearrangement uses TRBV5-1 and TRBJ2-1; TRBD2 aligns across 11 bases. The CDR3 covers 17 residues. Germline values: CDR1 SGHRS, CDR2 YFSETQ. Trimming at V came to 4 bases and at J to 3 bases, leaving 9 bases not matched to a gene. CDR3 amino acids: CASSLLTSGNFYNEQFF. The CDR3 DNA reads as TGCGCCAGCAGCCTCCTGACTAGCGGGAACTTCTACAATGAGCAGTTCTTC.

The chain carries TRBV6-6 and TRBJ2-6; D is ambiguous. V was cut by 6 bases and J by 0 bases, with 12 bases left in between. This CDR3 comprises 16 residues. Germline CDR1 is MNHNY and CDR2 is SVGAGI (reference sequence). CDR3 in DNA: TGTGCCAGCAGGGACGCAATACGCTCTGGGGCCAACGTCCTGACTTTC. This codes for CASRDAIRSGANVLTF.

The CDR3 here is CASSYWGAATGELFF. The CDR3 DNA follows: TGTGCCAGCAGTTACTGGGGGGCGGCCACCGGGGAGCTGTTTTTT. The chain has TRBV6-6 and TRBJ2-2; D is perhaps TRBD1 or TRBD2 (6 bases each). V lost 1 base to trimming and J lost 4 bases, with 10 bases between them. Germline CDR1 is MNHNY and CDR2 is SVGAGI (reference sequence). The CDR3 contains 15 residues.

V is TRBV18 and J is TRBJ1-1, with 7 positions matching TRBD1. The CDR3 length is 15 residues. V trimming: 2 bases; J trimming: 5 bases; junction bases outside the gene matches: 8. Germline CDR1 KGHSH, CDR2 LQKENI. DNA for the CDR3: TGTGCCAGCTCACCAAGTACAGGGGCCGTGACTGAAGCTTTCTTT. This translates into CASSPSTGAVTEAFF. Drawing the rest from reference TRBV18 and TRBJ1-1, the complete variable domain is NAGVMQNPRHLVRRRGQEARLRCSPMKGHSHVYWYRQLPEEGLKFMVYLQKENIIDESGMPKERFSAEFPKEGPSILRIQQVVRGDSAAYFCASSPSTGAVTEAFFGQGTRLTVV.

This chain connects TRBV30 to TRBJ2-7, with TRBD2 identical over 10 bases. Germline V gene data show CDR1 as GTSNPN and CDR2 as SVGIG (reference sequence). The CDR3 runs 15 residues. V was pared by 1 base and J by 7 bases, with 10 bases of the junction left unmatched. The CDR3 here is CAWSGVLAGRGEQYF. As DNA, the CDR3 is TGTGCCTGGAGTGGGGTACTAGCGGGGAGAGGGGAGCAGTACTTC.

This chain connects TRBV7-2 to TRBJ2-1; no reliable D call. V was trimmed by 1 base and J by 10 bases, leaving 8 bases between them. This CDR3 has 12 residues. Germline CDR1 is SGHTA and CDR2 is FQGNSA. The CDR3: CASSLVRWEQFF. The CDR3 nucleotides are TGTGCCAGCAGCTTAGTCCGCTGGGAGCAGTTCTTC.

The chain links TRBV4-1 to TRBJ1-5; no firm D call. The CDR3 totals 16 residues. Germline assignment: CDR1 MGHRA and CDR2 YSYEKL. V lost 0 bases and J 7 bases, leaving 16 bases between the germline ends. CDR3 residues: CASSQDFVAIQQPQHF. In DNA, the CDR3 is TGCGCCAGCAGCCAAGATTTTGTGGCGATACAACAGCCCCAGCATTTT.

The V gene is TRBV2, the J gene TRBJ2-5, with D tentatively TRBD1 (6 bases). Between the trimmed V and J ends, which lost 2 bases and 5 bases, there was a span of 15 bases. Germline loops: CDR1 SNHLY, CDR2 FYNNEI. CDR3 size: 15 residues. This CDR3 is CASSETQGQGETQYF. The CDR3 DNA is TGTGCCAGCAGTGAAACCCAGGGCCAGGGGGAGACCCAGTACTTC.

The chain carries TRBV2 and TRBJ2-6; D remains ambiguous. The V gene's germline CDR1 is SNHLY and CDR2 FYNNEI. V was shortened by 1 base and J by 0 bases, with 7 bases between the two germline ends. This CDR3 has 16 amino acids. The CDR3 DNA follows: TGTGCCAGCAGTGAAGGGCCTGGCTCTGGGGCCAACGTCCTGACTTTC. Translating gives CASSEGPGSGANVLTF.

V gene TRBV5-1 combines with J gene TRBJ2-5; tentative D call: TRBD2 (6 bases). Germline CDR1 SGHRS, CDR2 YFSETQ. Trimming shortened V by 1 base and J by 0 bases, and 13 bases separated the two germline ends. The CDR3 is 16 amino acids. CDR3 nucleotide sequence: TGCGCCAGCAGCTTGACATATGGGGGGAACCAAGAGACCCAGTACTTC. This encodes CASSLTYGGNQETQYF.

The gene calls are TRBV4-2 and TRBJ2-3, with D uncertain. Trimming removed 2 bases at V and 0 bases at J, with 9 bases between. CDR3 size: 15 residues. Looked up from germline, CDR1 is LGHNA and CDR2 is YNFKEQ. CDR3 amino acids: CASSQMARSTDTQYF. DNA of the CDR3: TGTGCCAGCAGCCAAATGGCCCGGAGCACAGATACGCAGTATTTT.

A word on this clone: Other DNA sequences of this sample code for an identical CDR3. The rearrangement uses TRBV7-2 and TRBJ1-1; D ambiguous. Trimming shortened V by 5 bases and J by 3 bases, and 10 bases separated the two germline ends. The CDR3 runs 13 residues. The germline V gene has CDR1 SGHTA and CDR2 FQGNSA. The CDR3: CASSPQSDTEAFF. In nucleotides, the CDR3 is TGTGCCAGCAGCCCCCAGTCTGACACTGAAGCTTTCTTT.

This clone was seen only a few times. V gene TRBV30 combines with J gene TRBJ2-5; no reliable D call. Germline lookup yields CDR1 GTSNPN and CDR2 SVGIG (reference sequence). With 4 bases removed from V and 6 bases from J, the gap between germline ends came to 15 bases. The CDR3 consists of 13 residues. CDR3 sequence reads: CAWTTVSLKTQYF. CDR3 DNA: TGTGCCTGGACCACCGTTAGCCTGAAGACCCAGTACTTC.

This chain joins TRBV15 and TRBJ2-3, with 10 nucleotides matching TRBD2. The germline gives CDR1 LNHNV, CDR2 YYDKDF (reference sequence). Losses at the gene ends were 3 bases for V and 6 bases for J; bases not matched to a gene: 9. The CDR3 totals 16 residues. In DNA form, the CDR3 reads TGTGCCACCAGCAGGGGGGCTAGCGGGAGTCTGGATACGCAGTATTTT. Protein sequence: CATSRGASGSLDTQYF.

The CDR3 DNA sequence: TGTGCCAGCAGCTTATCGGGTGTACTAGCAAACATTCAGTACTTC. This encodes CASSLSGVLANIQYF. This chain connects TRBV7-9 to TRBJ2-4; the D gene is possibly TRBD2 (6 bases). Germline V gives CDR1 SEHNR, CDR2 FQNEAQ (reference sequence). V lost 2 bases and J lost 6, with 14 bases in between. This CDR3 spans 15 amino acids.

This chain uses TRBV19 with TRBJ2-7; D unresolved. Trimming left V 4 bases short and J 2 bases short, with 9 bases between. This CDR3 region has 13 residues. Germline V gene data show CDR1 as LNHDA and CDR2 as SQIVND (reference sequence). CDR3 bases: TGTGCCAGTAGTACTAGTTTGGCCTACGAGCAGTACTTC. This encodes CASSTSLAYEQYF.

The chain has TRBV4-1 and TRBJ2-7, with 8 bases fitting TRBD1. From germline, CDR1 is MGHRA and CDR2 YSYEKL. The CDR3 runs to 18 residues. V dropped 1 base and J dropped 6; count of bases not matched to a gene: 17. CDR3 protein: CASSQGDRGIGGRSEQYF. The DNA for the CDR3 is TGCGCCAGCAGCCAAGGAGACAGGGGAATTGGAGGGAGGAGCGAGCAGTACTTC.

This sequence joins TRBV21-1 and TRBJ1-2. TRBV21-1 is classified as a pseudogene. CDR3 length: 10 amino acids. This chain's CDR3 is CASPNYGYTF. The CDR3 DNA reads as TGTGCCAGCCCTAACTATGGCTACACCTTC.